The 2 T cell receptor beta chains reported below all come from one sample, sequenced in a study of blood T cell repertoires in COVID-19. Sequencing was performed with immunoSEQ multiplex PCR; in TCRdb, only in-frame clones are kept and a portion is missing. The repertoire consists of 150,000 to 200,000 clones, with approximately 90% occurring once and the leading ten covering 20% to 25%. Sequenced material: PBMCs or T cells enriched from blood (not recorded which). Source of these receptors: a middle-aged woman in a cohort exposed to, infected with or recovered from COVID-19 (not recorded which).

The chain combines TRBV28 with TRBJ2-1; a weak D match, TRBD1 (5 bases). This CDR3 is 14 amino acids long. Germline CDR1 is MDHEN and CDR2 is SYDVKM. The ends were cut back, 7 bases at V and 8 bases at J, with 18 bases in the middle. This chain's CDR3 is CASTQRTSRHEQFF. CDR3 in DNA: TGTGCCAGCACCCAAAGGACAAGTCGACATGAGCAGTTCTTC.

The rearrangement links TRBV10-1 to TRBJ2-1, with 8 bases matching TRBD2. The junction had 0 bases not matched to a gene; V was cut back by 3 bases and J by 2 bases. The length of the CDR3 is 14 residues. In germline, CDR1 is WNHNN, CDR2 SYGVQD (reference sequence). The CDR3 DNA reads as TGCGCCAGCAGTGAAGCGGGGGCCTACAATGAGCAGTTCTTC. Translated: CASSEAGAYNEQFF.